The source of this TCR beta chain is a study of OX40 agonist ivuxolimab in advanced cancers. Looking at the study overall: Ivuxolimab, which targeted the costimulatory receptor OX40 (CD134), was an agonistic, fully human IgG2 monoclonal antibody. Peripheral TCRbeta sequencing aimed to test whether ivuxolimab altered TCR sequence diversity and caused clonal T-cell expansion. A male proportion of about 79% and a mean age of 60 years, ranging from about 23 to 79, were recorded for the dose-escalation cohort. Of the approximately 50 dose-escalation patients, hepatocellular carcinoma was present in about 20, melanoma in some 15, renal cell carcinoma in 9 and head and neck cancer in 9. Partial responses occurred in three dose-escalation patients, of whom one had hepatocellular carcinoma and two had cutaneous melanoma. Prior anti-PD-1, anti-PD-L1 or anti-CTLA-4 therapy was permitted, and checkpoint inhibitors had been received by more than 35% of dose-escalation patients. The paper covers the monotherapy dose-escalation part of the phase I ivuxolimab trial, which included N = 52 patients. Intravenous ivuxolimab was administered to patients every 2 weeks at six dose levels: 0.01, 0.1, 0.3, 1.5, 3 and 10 mg/kg. Study-wide findings and limitations: Low levels of normalized T-cell clonal expansion were also seen in some patients who did not respond. The antigen specificity of the peripheral T cells that underwent clonal expansion was not determined. At doses of 0.1 to 3.0 mg/kg, clonal expansion of both CD4+ and CD8+ T cells in blood was seen between baseline and week 6. In the 0.1-3.0 mg/kg groups, partial responders had among the lowest normalized peripheral clonal expansion, particularly in CD8+ T cells. After ivuxolimab, more expanded clones were found on average in CD8+ T cells than in CD4+ T cells.

The trial excluded patients who had a history of autoimmune disease or were on systemic immunosuppression. Peripheral blood for TCR sequencing was collected from all dose cohorts at baseline, on cycle 4 day 1, and on cycle 7 day 1. Samples were obtained from an open-label, multicenter, first-in-human phase I dose-escalation trial of ivuxolimab. The trial enrolled adults with locally advanced or metastatic head and neck squamous cell, hepatocellular, melanoma or renal cell carcinoma. Before TCR sequencing, CD4+ T cells and CD8+ T cells were sorted from peripheral blood as separate populations. Genomic DNA was extracted from sorted cells for sequencing of the TCRbeta CDR3 region. The immunoSEQ Assay was used for sequencing of TCRbeta CDR3 regions. Held by TCRdb, this immuneACCESS table contains in-frame sequences only and omits some clones. Under half of the omission traces to an unresolved V gene where checked; the cause of the rest is unknown. Across this sample there are around 60,000 clones, with around nine tenths seen only once. Of the sample, about 0.63% is held by the ten largest clones.

CDR1 SGHVS and CDR2 FQNEAQ were looked up in the germline V gene. From cysteine to phenylalanine, the CDR3 is 15 amino acids long. Of all the DNA, just the CDR3 is kept, 45 bases in frame from base 1. The germline V end is reduced by 1 base and the J end by 4 bases; junction bases left unmatched: 4. This clone came up once. Which antigen it targets is not known. No much larger clone is present one base from it, and per-base qualities are unavailable. The clonotype was recovered from an adult with an advanced solid tumor such as melanoma, head and neck, liver or kidney cancer. The sequences come from CD4+ or CD8+ T cells sorted from blood, collected in a trial of the OX40 agonist ivuxolimab. Recombination connected TRBV7-8 to TRBJ1-3, with 7 bases aligning to TRBD1. The CDR3 protein is CASSLGTGSGNTIYF. The DNA sequence reads TGTGCCAGCAGCTTAGGGACAGGATCCGGAAACACCATATATTTT.